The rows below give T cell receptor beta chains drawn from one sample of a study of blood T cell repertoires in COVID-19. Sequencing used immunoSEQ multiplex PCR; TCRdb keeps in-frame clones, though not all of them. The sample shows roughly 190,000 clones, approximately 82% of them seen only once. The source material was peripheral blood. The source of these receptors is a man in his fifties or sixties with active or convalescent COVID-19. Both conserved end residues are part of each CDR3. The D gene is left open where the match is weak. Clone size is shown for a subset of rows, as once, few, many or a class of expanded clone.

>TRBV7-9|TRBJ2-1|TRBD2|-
TGTGCCAGCAGCTTAACTAGCGGGGTCCCCGATGAGCAGTTCTTC
CASSLTSGVPDEQFF
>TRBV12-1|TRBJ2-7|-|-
TGTGCCAGCAGCTTTGGGGACAGGGGTTCCTACGAGCAGTACTTC
CASSFGDRGSYEQYF
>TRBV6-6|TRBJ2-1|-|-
TGTGCCAGCAGTTACCCCCCCTCGGATGAGCAGTTCTTC
CASSYPPSDEQFF
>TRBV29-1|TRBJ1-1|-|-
TGCAGCGTTGAGGGACACCAGGCCACTGAAGCTTTCTTT
CSVEGHQATEAFF
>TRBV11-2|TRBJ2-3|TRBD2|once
TGTGCCAGCAGCTTAGAGGGGGGGTCTTCAGATACGCAGTATTTT
CASSLEGGSSDTQYF
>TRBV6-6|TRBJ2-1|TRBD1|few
TGTGCCAGCAGTCGACAGACAGGGGCCAGCTCCTACAATGAGCAGTTCTTC
CASSRQTGASSYNEQFF
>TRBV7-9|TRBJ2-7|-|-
TGTGCCAGCAGCTTTGGGGCGGTGCAGTACTTC
CASSFGAVQYF
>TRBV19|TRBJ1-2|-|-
TGTGCCAGTAGTATAAGAGGGTCCTATGGCTACACCTTC
CASSIRGSYGYTF
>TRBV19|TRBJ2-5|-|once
TGTGCCAGTAGATCCCGGGCTGACCCGCGGGGGACCCAGTACTTC
CASRSRADPRGTQYF
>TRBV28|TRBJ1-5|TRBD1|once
TGTGCCAGCAGCCAGAGGGGGCGCTTGTTTCAGCCCCAGCATTTT
CASSQRGRLFQPQHF
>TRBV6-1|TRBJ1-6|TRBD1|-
TGTGCCAGCAGTGAACGGGCACAGGGGCAGTTCCTTAATTCACCCCTCCACTTT
CASSERAQGQFLNSPLHF
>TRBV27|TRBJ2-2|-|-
TGTGCCAGCAGGACAGGTGCAACCGGGGAGCTGTTTTTT
CASRTGATGELFF
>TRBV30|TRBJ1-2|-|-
TGTGCCTGGAATTCACAGGGATCAGAAAACTATGGCTACACCTTC
CAWNSQGSENYGYTF
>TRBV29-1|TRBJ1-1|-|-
TGCAGCGTTGATGGGACACTTAACACTGAAGCTTTCTTT
CSVDGTLNTEAFF
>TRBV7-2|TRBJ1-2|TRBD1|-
TGTGCCAGCAGACTCGTCGGGGACAGTATCTATGGCTACACCTTC
CASRLVGDSIYGYTF
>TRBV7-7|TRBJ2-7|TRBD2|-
TGTGCTAGCAGCCCCCCCGGGACTAGCGGACCCTACGAGCAGTACTTC
CASSPPGTSGPYEQYF
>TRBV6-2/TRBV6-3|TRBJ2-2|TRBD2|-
TGTGCCAGCAGTTACTCGCGGGAGGACACCGGGGAGCTGTTTTTT
CASSYSREDTGELFF
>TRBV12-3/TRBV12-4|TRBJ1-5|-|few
TGTGCCAGCAGTTTACTAGAGGGAAAGCCCCAGCATTTT
CASSLLEGKPQHF
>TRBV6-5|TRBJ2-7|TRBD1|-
TGTGCCAGCATCAAGACAGGGGGCAAGGAGCAGTACTTC
CASIKTGGKEQYF
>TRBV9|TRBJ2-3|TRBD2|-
TGTGCCAGCAGCTCACCCTGGGAACTAGCGGGAGGGTTAGTCAGCACAGATACGCAGTATTTT
CASSSPWELAGGLVSTDTQYF
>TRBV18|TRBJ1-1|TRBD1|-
TGTGCCAGCTCACCACCCGGGACAGCTTACACTGAAGCTTTCTTT
CASSPPGTAYTEAFF
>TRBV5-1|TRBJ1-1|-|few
TGCGCCAGCAGCCCAACTGGGACAACTGAAGCTTTCTTT
CASSPTGTTEAFF
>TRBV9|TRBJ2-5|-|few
TGTGCCAGCAGCGTCTTTACAGGGAGTAAAGAGACCCAGTACTTC
CASSVFTGSKETQYF
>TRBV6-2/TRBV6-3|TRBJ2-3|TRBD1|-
TGTGCCAGCAGCTTGACAGGGTGGGCAGATACGCAGTATTTT
CASSLTGWADTQYF
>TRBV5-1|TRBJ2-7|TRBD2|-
TGCGCCAGCAGCTTACTAGCGGGGGGATCCCTTTCCTACGAGCAGTACTTC
CASSLLAGGSLSYEQYF
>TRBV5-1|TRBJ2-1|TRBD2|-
TGCGCCAGCAGCCCGGGCCCTAGCGGGAGAGTGAATGAGCAGTTCTTC
CASSPGPSGRVNEQFF
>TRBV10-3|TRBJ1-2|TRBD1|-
TGTGCCATCAGTGAGTCTGGGGACAGCTATGGCTACACCTTC
CAISESGDSYGYTF
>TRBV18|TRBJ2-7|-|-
TGTGCCAGCTCACGGGGGGACGGGCGCGAGCAGTACTTC
CASSRGDGREQYF
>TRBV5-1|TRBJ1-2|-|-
TGCGCCAGCAGCTTGGAGACAAGTGCTAACTATGGCTACACCTTC
CASSLETSANYGYTF
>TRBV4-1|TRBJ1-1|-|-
TGCGCCAGCAGCTTTCCCGGGGGGCCTGAAAGGTTCTTT
CASSFPGGPERFF
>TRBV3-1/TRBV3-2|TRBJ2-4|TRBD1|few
TGTGCCAGCAGCCAAGATGGACAGGGTGTAAACATTCAGTACTTC
CASSQDGQGVNIQYF
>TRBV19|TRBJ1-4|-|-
TGTGCCAGTAATCCGCCAGGGAAGGATGAAAAACTGTTTTTT
CASNPPGKDEKLFF
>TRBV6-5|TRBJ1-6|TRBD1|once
TGTGCCAGCAGGCCGGGACAGTATAATTCACCCCTCCACTTT
CASRPGQYNSPLHF
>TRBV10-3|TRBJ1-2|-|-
TGTGCCATCAGTAACCCGCCTCACGGGACTATTGGCTACACCTTC
CAISNPPHGTIGYTF
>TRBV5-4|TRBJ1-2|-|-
TGTGCCAGCAGCGCCAGGGGTGATGGGTATGGCTACACCTTC
CASSARGDGYGYTF
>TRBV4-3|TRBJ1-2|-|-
TGCGCCAGCAGCCGAACAGGGTCGGGCTACACCTTC
CASSRTGSGYTF
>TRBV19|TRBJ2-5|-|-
TGTGCCAGTAGTAATCAAGCGGAGACCCAGTACTTC
CASSNQAETQYF
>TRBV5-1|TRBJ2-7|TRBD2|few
TGCGCCAGCAGCTTGGAGTGGGGCGGACTAGCTGTGAGTGAGCAGTACTTC
CASSLEWGGLAVSEQYF
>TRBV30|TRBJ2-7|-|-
TGTGCCTGGAGTGCCGGAGGCGAGCAGTACTTC
CAWSAGGEQYF
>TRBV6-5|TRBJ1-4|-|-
TGTGCCAGCAGTTATATGCAGGGTGATGAAAAACTGTTTTTT
CASSYMQGDEKLFF
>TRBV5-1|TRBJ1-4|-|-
TGCGCCAGCAGCTTAACCCGAAGCTCTAATGAAAAACTGTTTTTT
CASSLTRSSNEKLFF
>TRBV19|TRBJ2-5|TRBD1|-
TGTGCCAGTAGTCTCCGGGACAGGGGGTGGGAGACCCAGTACTTC
CASSLRDRGWETQYF